These 27 T cell receptor beta chains originate from one sample sequenced in a study of HIV-infected children after antiretroviral therapy interruption. As for treatment: PENTA 11 planned treatment interruption arm or continuous ART arm. RNA-based 3' RACE libraries used unique molecular identifiers. TCRdb analysed the 3' RACE reads with MiXCR anew, one entry per CDR3 protein. The repertoire includes fewer than 45,000 distinct CDR3 sequences, approximately 6.1% of them detected once, and approximately 0.97% sits in the top ten. The sample consisted of CD45RA+ CD4+ T cells from PBMCs, pooled from several time points, taken from a donor given antiretroviral therapy, either interrupted or continuous. Subset denoted: naive CD4+ CD45RA+ CD45RO- T cells. The receptors originated from a pool of human donors with HIV.

V is TRBV29-1 and J is TRBJ1-1; no clear D gene. CDR1 SQVTM and CDR2 ANQGSEA come from the germline V gene. Trimming took 3 bases from V and 1 from J, leaving 3 bases between them. This CDR3 has 11 amino acids. CDR3 amino acids: CSVDENTEAFF. CDR3 DNA: TGCAGCGTTGATGAGAACACTGAAGCTTTCTTT.

J is TRBJ2-7 and V is TRBV12-3 or TRBV12-4; no clear D gene. V lost 4 bases to trimming and J lost 2 bases, with 9 bases between them. The CDR3 extends over 13 amino acids. The CDR3 coding sequence is TGTGCCAGCAGTTGGGCCAGGCCCTACGAGCAGTACTTC. Its translation: CASSWARPYEQYF.

This clonotype is medium-sized by share. This chain uses TRBV30 with TRBJ2-7; perhaps TRBD2 as D (6 bases). CDR3 length: 13 residues. Germline CDR1 is GTSNPN and CDR2 is SVGIG (reference sequence). V was pared by 3 bases and J by 10 bases, with 19 bases between. DNA for the CDR3: TGTGCCTGGAGGGGGACTGGGCCCTATGAACAGTACTTC. It encodes CAWRGTGPYEQYF.

This clonotype was recorded many times. This chain connects TRBV10-3 to TRBJ1-2, with 7 nucleotides matching TRBD1. Per the germline V gene, CDR1 is ENHRY and CDR2 is SYGVKD. There are 13 residues in the CDR3. V lost 4 bases and J lost 8; bases outside the gene matches: 7. CDR3: CAISGQGGSGYTF. The CDR3 DNA follows: TGTGCCATCAGTGGACAGGGAGGCAGCGGCTACACCTTC.

This chain links TRBV29-1 with TRBJ2-3, with 8 bases aligning to TRBD2. The CDR3 loop spans 15 amino acids. The J segment lost 0 bases and the V segment lost 6 bases, leaving 8 bases of the junction unmatched. CDR1 is SQVTM and CDR2 is ANQGSEA in the germline V gene. The CDR3 coding sequence is TGCAGCGTCCCCCTCCGGGGGGGCAGCACAGATACGCAGTATTTT. Translating gives CSVPLRGGSTDTQYF.

This clonotype was picked up many times. CDR3 DNA: TGCGCCAGCAGCCACTCCGGGACTAAGGCCTACAATGAGCAGTTCTTC. It codes for CASSHSGTKAYNEQFF. This chain links TRBV4-1 with TRBJ2-1; 7 nucleotides match TRBD2. The CDR3 runs to 16 residues. CDR1 and CDR2 from the germline V gene are MGHRA and YSYEKL. V shed 3 bases and J 2 bases; nucleotides not matched to a gene: 7.

This clonotype was seen ten or more times. The chain recombines TRBV11-2 with TRBJ2-1, with D maybe TRBD2 (5 bases). Germline V lookup: CDR1 SGHAT, CDR2 FQNNGV. The CDR3 is 14 residues long. V was clipped by 4 bases and J by 10 bases, with 17 bases between them. As DNA, the CDR3 is TGTGCCAGCAGCTCAGGCCCAGTTAGCGCCGAGCAGTTCTTC. This sequence encodes CASSSGPVSAEQFF. Using reference TRBV11-2 and TRBJ2-1 for the parts outside the CDR3, the full variable domain is EAGVAQSPRYKIIEKRQSVAFWCNPISGHATLYWYQQILGQGPKLLIQFQNNGVVDDSQLPKDRFSAERLKGVDSTLKIQPAKLEDSAVYLCASSSGPVSAEQFFGPGTRLTVL.

The chain employs TRBV7-6 and TRBJ2-7; 8 bases agree with TRBD1. The CDR3 loop spans 14 amino acids. Germline assignment: CDR1 SGHVS and CDR2 FNYEAQ. Trimming cost V 4 bases and J 6 bases; bases outside gene matches: 8. In DNA, the CDR3 is TGTGCCAGCAGCTCACTACAGGGGGTTCGCGAGCAGTACTTC. Its translation is CASSSLQGVREQYF.

This clonotype was detected ten times or more. V and J are TRBV13 and TRBJ2-1, with TRBD1 matching 9 bases. The J segment lost 9 bases and the V segment lost 8 bases, leaving 14 bases of the junction unmatched. The germline gives CDR1 PRHDT, CDR2 FYEKMQ (reference sequence). The CDR3 extends over 15 amino acids. DNA for the CDR3: TGTGCCAGCTCTTACCGGGACAGGGCATATGCTGAGCAGTTCTTC. As protein: CASSYRDRAYAEQFF.

This clonotype turned up a few times. The rearrangement joins TRBV12-3 or TRBV12-4 to TRBJ1-2, with D possibly matching TRBD1 (6 bases). Trimming took off 5 bases at V and 4 bases at J, with 32 bases between the two ends. This CDR3 is built from 20 residues. The CDR3 is CASSPTKGGLLRDRRYGYTF. CDR3 DNA sequence: TGTGCCAGCAGTCCCACTAAGGGGGGCCTCCTACGGGATAGACGCTATGGCTACACCTTC.

This clonotype has ten or more counts. The chain employs TRBV12-3 or TRBV12-4 and TRBJ2-7; D ambiguous. With 5 bases removed from V and 2 bases from J, the gap between germline ends came to 7 bases. CDR3 length: 12 residues. The CDR3 here is CASSVFTYEQYF. The CDR3, as DNA: TGTGCCAGCAGTGTTTTCACCTACGAGCAGTACTTC.

The rearrangement joins TRBV6-2 or TRBV6-3 to TRBJ2-2, with 7 bases matching TRBD2. Germline values: CDR1 MNHEY, CDR2 SVGEGT. The V gene end was trimmed by 2 bases and the J gene end by 1 base; junction bases not matched to a gene: 10. The CDR3 totals 18 residues. The CDR3 is CASSYLGLSGGNTGELFF. CDR3 nucleotides: TGTGCCAGCAGTTACCTTGGACTGTCGGGGGGGAACACCGGGGAGCTGTTTTTT.

This clonotype was counted a few times. The V call is TRBV6-5, the J call TRBJ2-2; 8 bases map to TRBD1. This CDR3 has 15 amino acids. V lost 0 bases to trimming and J lost 6 bases; unmatched junction nucleotides: 3. Per germline, CDR1 MNHEY and CDR2 SVGAGI. CDR3 in DNA: TGTGCCAGCAGTTACTCGAACAGGGGGGCCGGGGAGCTGTTTTTT. Its translation: CASSYSNRGAGELFF.

This clonotype was seen only a few times. The V gene is TRBV15, the J gene TRBJ2-1; D is possibly TRBD1 or TRBD2 (6 bases each). The V and J ends lost 2 bases and 8 bases respectively, with 22 bases between them. The CDR3 runs 17 residues. Germline-derived CDR1 and CDR2 are LNHNV and YYDKDF (reference sequence). The CDR3: CATSRSLRQAPSDEQFF. In DNA form, the CDR3 reads TGTGCCACCAGCAGATCCTTGCGACAGGCCCCTAGCGATGAGCAGTTCTTC.

This clonotype showed up many times. The rearrangement links TRBV23-1 to TRBJ1-5, with unresolved D. TRBV23-1 is given ORF status, its function remaining uncertain. V was cut by 5 bases and J by 0 bases, with 14 bases left in between. There are 16 residues in the CDR3. The CDR3 loop is CASSTHGRNSNQPQHF. Here the CDR3 DNA reads TGCGCCAGCAGTACCCACGGCAGAAATAGCAATCAGCCCCAGCATTTT.

This clonotype came up many times. This rearrangement joins TRBV20-1 to TRBJ2-7; D ambiguous. CDR1 and CDR2 (germline): DFQATT, SNEGSKA (reference sequence). This CDR3 has 13 amino acids. Trimming stripped 1 base from V and 1 base from J, with 8 bases between. The CDR3 bases are TGCAGTGCTAGAGCGGTCAGGTCCTACGAGCAGTACTTC. Amino acids: CSARAVRSYEQYF.

There are many counts of this clonotype. This chain joins TRBV5-1 and TRBJ2-7; D not certain. CDR1 SGHRS and CDR2 YFSETQ come from the germline V gene. V dropped 0 bases and J dropped 6 bases, with 10 bases sitting between them. This CDR3 region has 13 residues. The CDR3 DNA follows: TGCGCCAGCAGCTTGGCCATAGGTCGCGAGCAGTACTTC. This codes for CASSLAIGREQYF. The whole variable domain, remainder taken from reference TRBV5-1 and TRBJ2-7, is KAGVTQTPRYLIKTRGQQVTLSCSPISGHRSVSWYQQTPGQGLQFLFEYFSETQRNKGNFPGRFSGRQFSNSRSEMNVSTLELGDSALYLCASSLAIGREQYFGPGTRLTVT.

Ten or more counts support this clonotype. This chain links TRBV5-6 with TRBJ1-2; no firm D call. V lost 4 bases and J 2 bases, leaving 6 bases between the germline ends. Germline V gene lookup returns CDR1 SGHDT and CDR2 YYEEEE. The CDR3 loop spans 12 amino acids. The CDR3 spells CASSPENYGYTF. For the CDR3, the DNA is TGTGCCAGCAGCCCTGAGAACTATGGCTACACCTTC.

The rearrangement uses TRBV3-1 and TRBJ2-1; 9 bases map to TRBD2. CDR1 and CDR2 from the germline V gene are LGHDT and YNNKEL (reference sequence). The CDR3 extends over 19 amino acids. V gave up 2 bases and J gave up 4 bases; unmatched junction bases: 15. The CDR3 loop reads CASSQKILSLAGSYNEQFF. CDR3 sequence (DNA): TGTGCCAGCAGCCAAAAAATTTTGTCTCTAGCGGGAAGTTACAATGAGCAGTTCTTC.

This clonotype was recorded many times. The chain joins TRBV7-9 to TRBJ1-4; D is unclear. Per the germline V gene, CDR1 is SEHNR and CDR2 is FQNEAQ (reference sequence). The CDR3 spans 13 residues. V dropped 5 bases and J dropped 10 bases, with 14 bases sitting between them. The CDR3 bases are TGTGCCAGCAGCATCCGATTGGAGGGAAAACTGTTTTTT. Protein sequence: CASSIRLEGKLFF.

V usage is TRBV16 and J usage is TRBJ2-7; TRBD2 is a possible D gene (6 bases). This CDR3 spans 15 amino acids. The V gene's germline CDR1 is KGHSY and CDR2 FQNENV. V lost 4 bases and J lost 10, with 23 bases in between. CDR3 loop: CASSLRLGGVYEQYF. The CDR3 DNA is TGTGCCAGCAGCCTTCGACTGGGGGGTGTCTATGAACAGTACTTC. The whole variable domain, remainder taken from reference TRBV16 and TRBJ2-7, is GEEVAQTPKHLVRGEGQKAKLYCAPIKGHSYVFWYQQVLKNEFKFLISFQNENVFDETGMPKERFSAKCLPNSPCSLEIQATKLEDSAVYFCASSLRLGGVYEQYFGPGTRLTVT.

The sample holds many counts of this clonotype. The chain links TRBV5-1 to TRBJ2-1, with 12 bases aligning to TRBD2. Germline trimming cut 3 bases from V and 7 bases from J; bases unmatched to any gene: 8. This CDR3 has 16 amino acids. Germline V gene lookup returns CDR1 SGHRS and CDR2 YFSETQ. CDR3 amino acids: CASSSSRLAGVNEQFF. In nucleotides, the CDR3 is TGCGCCAGCAGCTCCTCTCGACTAGCGGGAGTAAATGAGCAGTTCTTC.

This clonotype was seen many times. The gene calls are TRBV29-1 and TRBJ2-4, with a weak D call TRBD2 (5 bases). Trimming pared 4 bases from V and 5 bases from J, leaving 12 bases between. Germline CDR1 SQVTM, CDR2 ANQGSEA. The CDR3 length is 13 residues. The CDR3 reads CSVGVAEENIQYF. CDR3 sequence (DNA): TGCAGCGTTGGGGTGGCGGAGGAAAACATTCAGTACTTC. Looking up the rest from reference TRBV29-1 and TRBJ2-4 gives the full variable domain: SAVISQKPSRDICQRGTSLTIQCQVDSQVTMMFWYRQQPGQSLTLIATANQGSEATYESGFVIDKFPISRPNLTFSTLTVSNMSPEDSSIYLCSVGVAEENIQYFGAGTRLSVL.

This clonotype was observed many times. This chain joins TRBV12-3 or TRBV12-4 and TRBJ2-7; TRBD1 agrees at 11 bases. The CDR3 spans 15 residues. J gave up 2 bases and V 6 bases, and 6 bases lay outside the gene matches. CDR3 sequence (DNA): TGTGCCAGCAGAAACGGACAGGGGGCGACCTACGAGCAGTACTTC. Its translation is CASRNGQGATYEQYF.

By its share, this clonotype is medium-sized. Mismatch with germline at one junction end may stem from a read error. V usage is TRBV7-4 and J usage is TRBJ2-1; D gene uncertain. CDR3 length equals 14 residues. Looked up from germline, CDR1 is SGHVT and CDR2 is SQSDAQ. The CDR3 coding sequence is TGTGCAAGCAGCTTAGATGGGCAAAATGCTGAGCAGTTCTTC. It translates to CASSLDGQNAEQFF.

The chain has TRBV19 and TRBJ1-5, with D unresolved. Trimming left V 4 bases short and J 3 bases short, with 10 bases between. The CDR3 is 14 residues long. Germline V CDR1 and CDR2: LNHDA, SQIVND (reference sequence). The CDR3 coding sequence is TGTGCCAGTAGTAACCGGGAAACCAATCAGCCCCAGCATTTT. This sequence encodes CASSNRETNQPQHF.

Concerning this clonotype itself: At one of its ends the junction is not consistent with the germline gene, which may arise from a read error. The CDR3 sequence is CASSQVQHSAETLYF. For the CDR3, the DNA is TGTGCCAGCAGCCAAGTCCAGCATAGTGCAGAAACGCTGTATTTT. This chain connects TRBV4-2 to TRBJ2-3; D is unclear. CDR1 is LGHNA and CDR2 is YNFKEQ in the germline V gene. This CDR3 has 15 amino acids.